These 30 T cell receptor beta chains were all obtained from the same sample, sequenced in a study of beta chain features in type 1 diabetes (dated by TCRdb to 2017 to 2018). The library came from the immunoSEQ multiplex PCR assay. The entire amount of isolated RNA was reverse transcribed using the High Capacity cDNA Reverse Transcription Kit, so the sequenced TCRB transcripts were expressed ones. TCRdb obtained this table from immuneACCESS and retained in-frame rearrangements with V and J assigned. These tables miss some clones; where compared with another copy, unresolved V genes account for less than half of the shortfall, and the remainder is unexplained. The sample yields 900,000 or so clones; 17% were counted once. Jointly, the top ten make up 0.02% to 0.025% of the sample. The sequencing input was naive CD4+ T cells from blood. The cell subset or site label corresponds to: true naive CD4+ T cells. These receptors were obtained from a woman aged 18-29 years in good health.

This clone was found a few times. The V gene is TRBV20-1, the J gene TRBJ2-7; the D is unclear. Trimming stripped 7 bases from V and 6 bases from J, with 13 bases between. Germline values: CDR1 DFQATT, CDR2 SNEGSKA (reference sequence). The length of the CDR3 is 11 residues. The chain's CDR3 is CSGTVLGEQYF. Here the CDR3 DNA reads TGCAGTGGGACGGTCCTCGGCGAGCAGTACTTC.

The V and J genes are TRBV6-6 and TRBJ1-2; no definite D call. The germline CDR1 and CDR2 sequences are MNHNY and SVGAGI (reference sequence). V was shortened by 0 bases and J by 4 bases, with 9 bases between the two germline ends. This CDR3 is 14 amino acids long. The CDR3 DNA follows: TGTGCCAGCAGTTACTCGCCACAGCTCTATGGCTACACCTTC. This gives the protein CASSYSPQLYGYTF.

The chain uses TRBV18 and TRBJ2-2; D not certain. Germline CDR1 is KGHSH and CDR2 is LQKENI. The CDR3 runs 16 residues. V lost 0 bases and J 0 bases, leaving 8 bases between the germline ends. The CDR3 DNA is TGTGCCAGCTCACCACCGTCCAGGTCGAACACCGGGGAGCTGTTTTTT. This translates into CASSPPSRSNTGELFF.

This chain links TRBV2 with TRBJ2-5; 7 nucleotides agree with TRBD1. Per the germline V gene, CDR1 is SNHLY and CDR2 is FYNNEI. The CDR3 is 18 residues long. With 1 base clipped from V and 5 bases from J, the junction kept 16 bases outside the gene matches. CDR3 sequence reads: CASSEDFRGRGIRETQYF. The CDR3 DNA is TGTGCCAGCAGTGAAGATTTTAGGGGGCGTGGAATTAGGGAGACCCAGTACTTC.

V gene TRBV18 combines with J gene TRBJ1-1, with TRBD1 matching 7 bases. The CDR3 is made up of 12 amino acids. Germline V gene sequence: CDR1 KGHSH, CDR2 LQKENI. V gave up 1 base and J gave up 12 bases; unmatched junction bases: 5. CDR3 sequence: CASSPRQGLPFF. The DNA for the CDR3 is TGTGCCAGCTCACCACGACAGGGACTACCTTTCTTT.

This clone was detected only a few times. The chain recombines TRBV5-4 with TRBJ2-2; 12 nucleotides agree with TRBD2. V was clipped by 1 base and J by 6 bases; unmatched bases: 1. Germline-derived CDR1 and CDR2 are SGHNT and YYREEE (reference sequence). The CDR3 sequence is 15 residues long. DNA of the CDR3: TGTGCCAGCAGCTTGCTAGCGGGAGGGTCCGGGGAGCTGTTTTTT. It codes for CASSLLAGGSGELFF.

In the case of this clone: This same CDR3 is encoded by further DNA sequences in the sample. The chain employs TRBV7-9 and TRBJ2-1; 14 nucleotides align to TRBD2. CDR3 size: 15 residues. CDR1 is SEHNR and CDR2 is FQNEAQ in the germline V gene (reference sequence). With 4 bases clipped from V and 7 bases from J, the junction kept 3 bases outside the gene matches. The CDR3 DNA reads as TGTGCCAGCAGCTCGGGACTAGCGGGAGTTAATGAGCAGTTCTTC. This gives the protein CASSSGLAGVNEQFF.

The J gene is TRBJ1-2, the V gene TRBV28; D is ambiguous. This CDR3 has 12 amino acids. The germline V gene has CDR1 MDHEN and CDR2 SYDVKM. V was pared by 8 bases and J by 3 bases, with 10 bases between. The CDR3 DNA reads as TGTGCCAGCGAGGGCACGGACTATGGCTACACCTTC. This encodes CASEGTDYGYTF.

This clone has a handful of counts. Written as DNA, the CDR3 is TGTGCCAGCAGCGAAACCGGGACTAGCGGGAGCGGAACAGATACGCAGTATTTT. This gives the protein CASSETGTSGSGTDTQYF. The chain has TRBV28 and TRBJ2-3; 14 bases map to TRBD2. The trim removed 6 bases at V and 3 bases at J, leaving 11 bases unmatched. The CDR3 is 18 residues long. Germline CDR1 reads MDHEN; CDR2 reads SYDVKM.

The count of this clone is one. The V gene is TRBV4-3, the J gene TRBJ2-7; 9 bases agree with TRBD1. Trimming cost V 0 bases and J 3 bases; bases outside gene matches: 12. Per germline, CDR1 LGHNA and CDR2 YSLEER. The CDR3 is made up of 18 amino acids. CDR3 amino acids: CASSQDISATGGNYEQYF. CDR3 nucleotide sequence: TGCGCCAGCAGCCAAGATATTTCGGCCACAGGGGGCAACTACGAGCAGTACTTC.

The CDR3 bases are TGTGCCAGCAGTTATCCAGGGGAGTACGAGCAGTACTTC. Its protein product is CASSYPGEYEQYF. The J gene is TRBJ2-7, the V gene TRBV6-1, with D perhaps TRBD1 (6 bases). V shed 5 bases and J shed 4 bases, with 12 bases lying between them. Germline V CDR1 and CDR2: MNHNS, SASEGT. CDR3 length: 13 amino acids.

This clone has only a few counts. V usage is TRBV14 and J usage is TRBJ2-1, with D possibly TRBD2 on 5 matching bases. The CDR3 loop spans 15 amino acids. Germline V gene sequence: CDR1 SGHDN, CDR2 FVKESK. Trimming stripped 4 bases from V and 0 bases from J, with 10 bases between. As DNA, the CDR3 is TGTGCCAGCAGCCCGAGGGTTTACTCCTACAATGAGCAGTTCTTC. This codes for CASSPRVYSYNEQFF.

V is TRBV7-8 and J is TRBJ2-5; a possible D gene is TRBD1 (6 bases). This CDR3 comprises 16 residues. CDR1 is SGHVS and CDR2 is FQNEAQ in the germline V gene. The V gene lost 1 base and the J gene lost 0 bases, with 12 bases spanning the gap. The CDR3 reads CASSLVGASYQETQYF. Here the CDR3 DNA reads TGTGCCAGCAGCTTAGTGGGGGCCTCGTACCAAGAGACCCAGTACTTC.

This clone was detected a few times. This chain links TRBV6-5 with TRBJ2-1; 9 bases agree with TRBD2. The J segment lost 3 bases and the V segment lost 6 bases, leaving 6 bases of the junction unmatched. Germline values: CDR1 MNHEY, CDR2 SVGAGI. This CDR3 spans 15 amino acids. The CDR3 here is CASSQGLALYNEQFF. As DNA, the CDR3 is TGTGCCAGCAGCCAGGGACTAGCCCTCTACAATGAGCAGTTCTTC.

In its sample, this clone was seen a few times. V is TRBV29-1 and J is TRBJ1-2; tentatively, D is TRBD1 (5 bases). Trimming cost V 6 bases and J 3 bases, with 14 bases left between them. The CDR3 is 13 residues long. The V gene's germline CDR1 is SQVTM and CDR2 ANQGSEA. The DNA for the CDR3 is TGCAGCGTGGATATGGCGGGGGACTATGGCTACACCTTC. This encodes CSVDMAGDYGYTF.

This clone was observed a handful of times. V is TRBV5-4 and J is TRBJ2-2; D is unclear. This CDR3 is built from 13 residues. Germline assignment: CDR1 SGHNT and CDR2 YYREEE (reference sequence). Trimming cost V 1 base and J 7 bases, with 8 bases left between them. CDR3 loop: CASSLSGDGELFF. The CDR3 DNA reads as TGTGCCAGCAGCTTGTCTGGGGACGGGGAGCTGTTTTTT.

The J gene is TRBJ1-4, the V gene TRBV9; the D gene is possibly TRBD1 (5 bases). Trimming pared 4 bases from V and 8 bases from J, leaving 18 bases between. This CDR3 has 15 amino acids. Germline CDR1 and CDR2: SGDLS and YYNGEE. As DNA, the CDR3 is TGTGCCAGCAGCCCGCGACCTGGGGGTGGAGAAAAACTGTTTTTT. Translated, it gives CASSPRPGGGEKLFF.

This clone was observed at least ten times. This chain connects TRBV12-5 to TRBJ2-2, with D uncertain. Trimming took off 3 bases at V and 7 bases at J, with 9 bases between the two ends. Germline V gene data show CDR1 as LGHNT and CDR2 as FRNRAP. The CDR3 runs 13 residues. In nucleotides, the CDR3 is TGTGCTAGTGGTTTTCATGGCTTCGGGGAGCTGTTTTTT. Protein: CASGFHGFGELFF.

CDR3 nucleotides: TGTGCCAGCAGTTACTCGAAGGCCGGGGAGCTGTTTTTT. It translates to CASSYSKAGELFF. The V gene is TRBV6-5, the J gene TRBJ2-2; no definite D call. The CDR3 is 13 amino acids. Per germline, CDR1 MNHEY and CDR2 SVGAGI. Trimming took off 0 bases at V and 6 bases at J, with 5 bases between the two ends.

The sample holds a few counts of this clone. DNA of the CDR3: TGTGCCAGCAGTCAAACCGACAGGGCTGGGACTGAAGCTTTCTTT. The encoded protein is CASSQTDRAGTEAFF. The genes are TRBV25-1 and TRBJ1-1, with 7 bases identical to TRBD1. Trimming at V came to 5 bases and at J to 5 bases, leaving 11 bases not matched to a gene. There are 15 residues in the CDR3. The V gene's germline CDR1 is MGHDK and CDR2 SYGVNS.

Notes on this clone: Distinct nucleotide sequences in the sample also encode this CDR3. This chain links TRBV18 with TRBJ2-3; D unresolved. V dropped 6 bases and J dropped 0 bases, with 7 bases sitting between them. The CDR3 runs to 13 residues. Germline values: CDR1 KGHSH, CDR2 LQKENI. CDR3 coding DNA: TGTGCCAGCTCCCCCACTAGCACAGATACGCAGTATTTT. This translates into CASSPTSTDTQYF.

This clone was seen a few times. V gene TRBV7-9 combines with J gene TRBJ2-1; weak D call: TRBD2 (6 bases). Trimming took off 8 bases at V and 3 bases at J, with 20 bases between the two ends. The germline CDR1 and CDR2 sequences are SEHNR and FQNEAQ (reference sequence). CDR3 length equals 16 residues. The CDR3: CASGPRPGDHYNEQFF. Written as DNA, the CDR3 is TGTGCCAGCGGCCCCAGGCCGGGAGATCACTACAATGAGCAGTTCTTC.

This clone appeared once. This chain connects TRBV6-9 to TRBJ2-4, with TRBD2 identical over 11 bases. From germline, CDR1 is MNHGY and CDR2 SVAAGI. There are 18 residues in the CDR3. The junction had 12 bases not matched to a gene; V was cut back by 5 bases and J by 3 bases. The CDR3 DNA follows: TGTGCCAGCAGTACCCACGTCGGGACTAGCGGTAACAAAAACATTCAGTACTTC. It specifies CASSTHVGTSGNKNIQYF.

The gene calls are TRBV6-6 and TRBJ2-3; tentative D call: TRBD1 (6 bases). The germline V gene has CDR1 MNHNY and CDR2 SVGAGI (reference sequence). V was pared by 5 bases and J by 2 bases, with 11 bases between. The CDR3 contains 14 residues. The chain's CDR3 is CASSQEGDTDTQYF. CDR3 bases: TGTGCCAGCAGTCAAGAGGGGGACACAGATACGCAGTATTTT.

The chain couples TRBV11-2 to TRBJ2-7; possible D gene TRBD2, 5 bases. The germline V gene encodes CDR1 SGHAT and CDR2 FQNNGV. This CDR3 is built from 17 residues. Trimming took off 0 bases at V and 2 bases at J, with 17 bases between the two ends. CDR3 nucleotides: TGTGCCAGCAGCTTAGATCCGGCTAGCCGGATAACCTACGAGCAGTACTTC. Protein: CASSLDPASRITYEQYF.

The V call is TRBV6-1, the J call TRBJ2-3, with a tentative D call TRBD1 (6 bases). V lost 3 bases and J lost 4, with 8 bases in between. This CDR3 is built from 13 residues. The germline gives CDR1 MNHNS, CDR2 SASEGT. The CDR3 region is CASSEAGADTQYF. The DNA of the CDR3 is TGTGCCAGCAGTGAGGCAGGGGCAGATACGCAGTATTTT.

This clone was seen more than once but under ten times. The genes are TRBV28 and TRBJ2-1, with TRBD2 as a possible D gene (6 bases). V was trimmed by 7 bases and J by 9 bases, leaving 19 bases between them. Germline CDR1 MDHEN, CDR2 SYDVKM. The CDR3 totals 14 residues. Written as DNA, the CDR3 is TGTGCCAGCACCAAGAGACTAGTTTCGGGTGAGCAGTTCTTC. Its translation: CASTKRLVSGEQFF.

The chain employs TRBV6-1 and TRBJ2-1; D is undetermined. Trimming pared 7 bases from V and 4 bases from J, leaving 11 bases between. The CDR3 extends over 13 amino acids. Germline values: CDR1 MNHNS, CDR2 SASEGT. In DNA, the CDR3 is TGTGCCAGCAAAGATGCCAGTTACAATGAGCAGTTCTTC. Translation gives CASKDASYNEQFF.

CDR3 amino acids: CASSVSALSQETQYF. As DNA, the CDR3 is TGTGCCAGCAGCGTAAGCGCGTTATCCCAAGAGACCCAGTACTTC. The rearrangement uses TRBV9 and TRBJ2-5, with D hard to call. This CDR3 has 15 residues. Germline V gene sequence: CDR1 SGDLS, CDR2 YYNGEE. Between the trimmed V and J ends, which lost 1 base and 1 base, there was a span of 11 bases.

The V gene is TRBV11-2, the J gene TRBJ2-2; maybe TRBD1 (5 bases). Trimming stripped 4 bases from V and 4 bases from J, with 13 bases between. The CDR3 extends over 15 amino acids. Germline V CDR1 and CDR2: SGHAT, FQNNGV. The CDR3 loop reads CASSWIRQTTGELFF. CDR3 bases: TGTGCCAGCAGCTGGATCCGACAGACCACCGGGGAGCTGTTTTTT.